These 5 T cell receptor beta chains were sequenced from one sample in a study of cytomegalovirus exposure and HLA in healthy donors. 13 Jbeta primers and 60 Vbeta primers were used for the PCR. Libraries were prepared by immunoSEQ multiplex PCR; TCRdb keeps only in-frame clonotypes and omits some of them. The data contain approximately 61,000 clones, about four fifths of them singletons. The specimen was PBMCs. The receptors shown here come from a man aged 50 to 60 in good health and CMV-seropositive.

This clone occurred a few times. V gene TRBV10-2 combines with J gene TRBJ2-7; 7 bases match TRBD2. CDR1 and CDR2 (germline): WSHSY, SAAADI. J lost 5 bases, V lost 4 bases, and 8 bases had no gene match. The CDR3 has 14 residues. The CDR3 bases are TGCGCCAGCAGTGCTAGGGAGGGCCGGAACGAGCAGTACTTC. As protein: CASSAREGRNEQYF.

This chain joins TRBV10-1 and TRBJ1-2; D call uncertain. V was trimmed by 3 bases and J by 8 bases, leaving 10 bases between them. CDR3 length: 12 amino acids. CDR1 is WNHNN and CDR2 is SYGVQD in the germline V gene (reference sequence). This CDR3 reads CASSEPYYGYTF. The CDR3 coding sequence is TGCGCCAGCAGTGAACCCTATTACGGCTACACCTTC.

This chain uses TRBV19 with TRBJ1-4, with 7 bases lining up with TRBD1. J was trimmed by 7 bases and V by 4 bases; bases with no gene match: 15. Germline loops: CDR1 LNHDA, CDR2 SQIVND (reference sequence). This CDR3 contains 17 residues. The CDR3 coding sequence is TGTGCCAGTAGTAGACAGGGTATCCGAACCTCAGGTGAAAAACTGTTTTTT. This encodes CASSRQGIRTSGEKLFF.

This chain joins TRBV18 and TRBJ2-3; TRBD2 matches at 10 bases. Trimming at V came to 0 bases and at J to 1 base, leaving 1 base not matched to a gene. The CDR3 is 16 amino acids. The V gene's germline CDR1 is KGHSH and CDR2 LQKENI. The CDR3 DNA is TGTGCCAGCTCACCACCGAGCGGGAGGGGCACAGATACGCAGTATTTT. This encodes CASSPPSGRGTDTQYF.

This clone came up once. J is TRBJ2-3 and V is TRBV4-1, with 7 bases fitting TRBD2. V shed 4 bases, J shed 0 bases, and the junction held 7 bases outside the gene matches. The length of the CDR3 is 16 residues. In germline, CDR1 is MGHRA, CDR2 YSYEKL. The CDR3 DNA is TGCGCCAGCAGCCTCGGGGGGAGCGGGAGCACAGATACGCAGTATTTT. Its translation: CASSLGGSGSTDTQYF.